These 26 T cell receptor beta chains share one sample of origin, sequenced in a study of preoperative IRX-2 immunotherapy in early breast cancer. The treatment here: preoperative locoregional IRX-2 cytokine immunotherapy. Clones were sequenced by immunoSEQ multiplex PCR, and TCRdb holds only the in-frame ones, with some missing. The sample consists of fewer than 25,000 clones, roughly 90% of them appearing once. The sample in question was tumor tissue, obtained after IRX-2 immunotherapy. The source is a human donor with breast cancer.

The chain carries TRBV7-9 and TRBJ1-5; possible D gene TRBD1, 5 bases. The CDR3 loop spans 15 amino acids. Trimming took off 1 base at V and 1 base at J, with 8 bases between the two ends. Per the germline V gene, CDR1 is SEHNR and CDR2 is FQNEAQ (reference sequence). The chain's CDR3 is CASSLGRESNQPQHF. In DNA, the CDR3 is TGTGCCAGCAGCTTAGGCAGGGAGAGCAATCAGCCCCAGCATTTT.

This clone was found a few times. V usage is TRBV27 and J usage is TRBJ1-2; TRBD1 might be the D (5 bases). V was shortened by 6 bases and J by 2 bases, with 16 bases between the two germline ends. This CDR3 has 15 residues. Germline CDR1 reads MNHEY; CDR2 reads SMNVEV (reference sequence). The CDR3: CASSPRRGTNYGYTF. DNA for the CDR3: TGTGCCAGCAGCCCCCGTCGGGGGACCAACTATGGCTACACCTTC.

The chain combines TRBV11-3 with TRBJ1-4; no firm D call. CDR1 is SGHNT and CDR2 is YENEEA in the germline V gene. V gave up 1 base and J gave up 0 bases, with 15 bases separating them. The CDR3 runs to 18 residues. The CDR3 coding sequence is TGTGCCAGCAGCTTAGGTTTGCAGACCTTTTCAACTAATGAAAAACTGTTTTTT. Translating it yields CASSLGLQTFSTNEKLFF.

The chain links TRBV15 to TRBJ2-2; D call uncertain. Trimming shortened V by 0 bases and J by 4 bases, and 12 bases separated the two germline ends. This CDR3 has 16 residues. CDR1 is LNHNV, CDR2 YYDKDF, per germline (reference sequence). The CDR3 DNA reads as TGTGCCACCAGCAGAGATCATGGGCCCTTCACCGGGGAGCTGTTTTTT. Protein: CATSRDHGPFTGELFF.

The chain uses TRBV2 and TRBJ2-1; TRBD2 matches at 13 bases. J lost 5 bases, V lost 5 bases, and 3 bases had no gene match. Germline CDR1 reads SNHLY; CDR2 reads FYNNEI. The CDR3 has 15 amino acids. The CDR3 sequence is CASSLGLAGHNEQFF. DNA of the CDR3: TGTGCCAGCAGTCTGGGACTAGCGGGGCACAATGAGCAGTTCTTC.

The V and J genes are TRBV7-9 and TRBJ1-4, with 8 bases that match TRBD1. This CDR3 region has 17 residues. Germline CDR1 and CDR2: SEHNR and FQNEAQ (reference sequence). J gave up 6 bases and V 1 base, and 10 bases lay outside the gene matches. This CDR3 is CASSLVLWDRNYEKLFF. DNA for the CDR3: TGTGCCAGCAGCTTAGTCCTGTGGGACAGGAATTATGAAAAACTGTTTTTT.

The CDR3 sequence is CASSLRVSSYEQYF. The DNA for the CDR3 is TGTGCCAGCAGCTTAAGGGTCAGCTCCTACGAGCAGTACTTC. The rearrangement joins TRBV11-1 to TRBJ2-7, with D hard to call. Trimming left V 2 bases short and J 0 bases short, with 8 bases between. Per germline, CDR1 SGHAT and CDR2 FQDESV (reference sequence). The CDR3 totals 14 residues.

This sequence joins TRBV7-2 and TRBJ2-4, with 7 bases aligning to TRBD1. Losses at the gene ends were 1 base for V and 5 bases for J; bases not matched to a gene: 5. The CDR3 is 15 amino acids. CDR1 is SGHTA, CDR2 FQGNSA, per germline. The CDR3 is CASSLVGGAENIQYF. The CDR3 region has the DNA TGTGCCAGCAGCTTAGTAGGGGGCGCTGAAAACATTCAGTACTTC.

This clone occurred once. J is TRBJ2-2 and V is TRBV5-1, with a weak D call TRBD1 (5 bases). This CDR3 spans 16 amino acids. Trimming removed 2 bases from V and 1 base from J, with 12 bases in between. Germline lookup yields CDR1 SGHRS and CDR2 YFSETQ. The CDR3 is CASSFGYTGNTGELFF. The DNA of the CDR3 is TGCGCCAGCAGCTTCGGGTACACAGGGAACACCGGGGAGCTGTTTTTT. The entire variable domain, with the rest obtained from reference TRBV5-1 and TRBJ2-2, is as follows: KAGVTQTPRYLIKTRGQQVTLSCSPISGHRSVSWYQQTPGQGLQFLFEYFSETQRNKGNFPGRFSGRQFSNSRSEMNVSTLELGDSALYLCASSFGYTGNTGELFFGEGSRLTVL.

The V call is TRBV30, the J call TRBJ1-2; D is ambiguous. The CDR3 consists of 12 residues. Germline CDR1 GTSNPN, CDR2 SVGIG (reference sequence). V was cut by 3 bases and J by 7 bases, with 12 bases left in between. The CDR3 sequence is CAWSGMPRGYTF. The CDR3 nucleotides read TGTGCCTGGAGCGGAATGCCGCGTGGCTACACCTTC. The full variable domain, rest sourced from reference TRBV30 and TRBJ1-2, is SQTIHQWPATLVQPVGSPLSLECTVEGTSNPNLYWYRQAAGRGLQLLFYSVGIGQISSEVPQNLSASRPQDRQFILSSKKLLLSDSGFYLCAWSGMPRGYTFGSGTRLTVV.

The rearrangement uses TRBV18 and TRBJ1-4; no definite D call. Looked up from germline, CDR1 is KGHSH and CDR2 is LQKENI. Trimming took 4 bases from V and 5 from J, leaving 14 bases between them. This CDR3 has 15 amino acids. CDR3 in amino acids: CASSQSFDGNEKLFF. DNA of the CDR3: TGTGCCAGCTCACAATCGTTTGACGGGAATGAAAAACTGTTTTTT.

This clone was picked up one time. The CDR3 DNA reads TGTGCCAGCAGCGACGGGGGGGGCAGTGGCTACACCTTC. It yields the protein CASSDGGGSGYTF. V usage is TRBV9 and J usage is TRBJ1-2; possible D gene TRBD1, 6 bases. The CDR3 sequence is 13 residues long. Germline V gene lookup returns CDR1 SGDLS and CDR2 YYNGEE. V lost 3 bases and J lost 7, with 13 bases in between. The full variable domain, in which reference TRBV9 and TRBJ1-2 provide the parts outside the CDR3, is DSGVTQTPKHLITATGQRVTLRCSPRSGDLSVYWYQQSLDQGLQFLIQYYNGEERAKGNILERFSAQQFPDLHSELNLSSLELGDSALYFCASSDGGGSGYTFGSGTRLTVV.

This clone was observed once. This chain joins TRBV9 and TRBJ1-2; D is unresolved. CDR3 length: 14 amino acids. CDR1 and CDR2 from the germline V gene are SGDLS and YYNGEE. V was shortened by 0 bases and J by 3 bases, with 9 bases between the two germline ends. The DNA for the CDR3 is TGTGCCAGCAGCGTAGATGACGCAGACTATGGCTACACCTTC. As protein: CASSVDDADYGYTF.

The V gene is TRBV28, the J gene TRBJ1-1; no reliable D call. Trimming pared 11 bases from V and 0 bases from J, leaving 13 bases between. CDR1 and CDR2 (germline): MDHEN, SYDVKM. This CDR3 is built from 13 residues. The chain's CDR3 is CACAGFMNTEAFF. The CDR3, as DNA: TGTGCCTGTGCGGGCTTCATGAACACTGAAGCTTTCTTT.

This sequence joins TRBV28 and TRBJ2-1; TRBD2 matches at 10 bases. The CDR3 loop spans 16 amino acids. Per the germline V gene, CDR1 is MDHEN and CDR2 is SYDVKM. The V and J ends lost 3 bases and 2 bases, in that order; junction bases with no gene match: 4. CDR3 coding DNA: TGTGCCAGCAGTTTCATAAGCGGGGGGGCCTACAATGAGCAGTTCTTC. This gives the protein CASSFISGGAYNEQFF.

The CDR3 DNA sequence: TGTGCCAGCAGTTACGCGCGGATTTCCACTGAAGCTTTCTTT. This codes for CASSYARISTEAFF. The chain joins TRBV6-5 to TRBJ1-1; D gene uncertain. Trimming cost V 2 bases and J 4 bases, with 11 bases left between them. The CDR3 spans 14 residues. The germline CDR1 and CDR2 sequences are MNHEY and SVGAGI.

This chain links TRBV27 with TRBJ2-2; 8 bases match TRBD1. The CDR3 contains 15 residues. CDR1 and CDR2 from the germline V gene are MNHEY and SMNVEV (reference sequence). V was pared by 10 bases and J by 0 bases, with 7 bases of the junction left unmatched. The CDR3 loop reads CATRTGRANTGELFF. The CDR3 DNA is TGTGCCACCCGGACAGGGAGAGCGAACACCGGGGAGCTGTTTTTT.

This clone showed up just once. The chain employs TRBV30 and TRBJ1-3; tentatively, D is TRBD1 (5 bases). CDR3 length: 14 amino acids. The ends were cut back, 4 bases at V and 0 bases at J, with 10 bases in the middle. The germline V gene encodes CDR1 GTSNPN and CDR2 SVGIG (reference sequence). CDR3 in amino acids: CAWTGGNSGNTIYF. The DNA for the CDR3 is TGTGCCTGGACGGGGGGTAACTCTGGAAACACCATATATTTT. The full variable domain, completed using reference TRBV30 and TRBJ1-3, is SQTIHQWPATLVQPVGSPLSLECTVEGTSNPNLYWYRQAAGRGLQLLFYSVGIGQISSEVPQNLSASRPQDRQFILSSKKLLLSDSGFYLCAWTGGNSGNTIYFGEGSWLTVV.

The J gene is TRBJ2-7, the V gene TRBV11-2; TRBD1 matches 8 bases. This CDR3 contains 15 residues. Germline V CDR1 and CDR2: SGHAT, FQNNGV. Germline trimming cut 3 bases from V and 1 base from J; bases unmatched to any gene: 5. For the CDR3, the DNA is TGTGCCAGCAGCTTGTGGCAGGGGGCTTCCTACGAGCAGTACGTC. As protein: CASSLWQGASYEQYV.

This clone has more than one count but fewer than ten. The chain has TRBV5-1 and TRBJ2-3; TRBD2 matches at 9 bases. Germline V lookup: CDR1 SGHRS, CDR2 YFSETQ. The CDR3 has 15 residues. With 2 bases clipped from V and 4 bases from J, the junction kept 5 bases outside the gene matches. CDR3 bases: TGCGCCAGCAGCTTTCAAGCGGGGGGAGCAGATACGCAGTATTTT. Protein sequence: CASSFQAGGADTQYF.

J is TRBJ1-6 and V is TRBV13, with TRBD1 matching 9 bases. The CDR3 consists of 16 residues. CDR1 PRHDT and CDR2 FYEKMQ come from the germline V gene (reference sequence). V shed 3 bases, J shed 5 bases, and the junction held 5 bases outside the gene matches. The CDR3 bases are TGTGCCAGCAGCTTTACAGGGGGCGAGGATAATTCACCCCTCCACTTT. Translating gives CASSFTGGEDNSPLHF.

V is TRBV11-3 and J is TRBJ2-1; 7 nucleotides agree with TRBD1. There are 17 residues in the CDR3. V shed 1 base, J shed 0 bases, and the junction held 6 bases outside the gene matches. Germline values: CDR1 SGHNT, CDR2 YENEEA. This CDR3 is CASSLVWGQSSYNEQFF. The CDR3 DNA sequence: TGTGCCAGCAGCTTAGTATGGGGACAGAGCTCCTACAATGAGCAGTTCTTC.

The genes are TRBV5-1 and TRBJ1-5; tentative D call: TRBD1 (6 bases). V lost 1 base and J 6 bases, leaving 11 bases between the germline ends. Germline CDR1 reads SGHRS; CDR2 reads YFSETQ. This CDR3 comprises 14 residues. The CDR3 coding sequence is TGCGCCAGCAGCTTGAATACAGGGAGTCAGCCCCAGCATTTT. Translating gives CASSLNTGSQPQHF.

The chain carries TRBV10-3 and TRBJ2-3, with D tentatively TRBD1 (6 bases). CDR1 is ENHRY and CDR2 is SYGVKD in the germline V gene. Trimming left V 0 bases short and J 8 bases short, with 15 bases between. This CDR3 has 15 amino acids. The CDR3 DNA is TGTGCCATCAGTGAGTCGATTATACAGGGCGGTACGCAGTATTTT. Its translation: CAISESIIQGGTQYF.

This chain joins TRBV6-5 and TRBJ1-1, with a tentative D call TRBD1 (5 bases). Germline assignment: CDR1 MNHEY and CDR2 SVGAGI. This CDR3 region has 12 residues. Trimming removed 7 bases at V and 10 bases at J, with 16 bases between. DNA of the CDR3: TGTGCCAGCACCCAGGGACCCGGGAGAGCTTTCTTT. Translated: CASTQGPGRAFF.

The rearrangement links TRBV5-1 to TRBJ2-3; 10 positions match TRBD2. Germline V gene sequence: CDR1 SGHRS, CDR2 YFSETQ. V was pared by 0 bases and J by 4 bases, with 5 bases of the junction left unmatched. There are 16 residues in the CDR3. The CDR3 spells CASSLAPSGGADTQYF. CDR3 nucleotides: TGCGCCAGCAGCTTGGCCCCCAGCGGGGGGGCAGATACGCAGTATTTT.